This record looks at one T cell receptor (beta chain) sequence and its context. The record originates from a study of control samples from healthy donors and cancer patients. Assay: immunoSEQ multiplex PCR; the TCRdb copy retains only in-frame clones and omits some. This sample has about 35,000 clones, with approximately 93% found just once. Looked up from germline, CDR1 is SGDLS and CDR2 is YYNGEE. This CDR3 is built from 13 residues. V lost 4 bases and J lost 3, with 7 bases in between. Specimen: PBMCs. The clonotype originates from a middle-aged man with colorectal cancer. V gene TRBV9 combines with J gene TRBJ2-2, with D unresolved. The CDR3 DNA reads TGTGCCAGCAGCTTTCTTGACACCGGGGAGCTGTTTTTT. This sequence encodes CASSFLDTGELFF.